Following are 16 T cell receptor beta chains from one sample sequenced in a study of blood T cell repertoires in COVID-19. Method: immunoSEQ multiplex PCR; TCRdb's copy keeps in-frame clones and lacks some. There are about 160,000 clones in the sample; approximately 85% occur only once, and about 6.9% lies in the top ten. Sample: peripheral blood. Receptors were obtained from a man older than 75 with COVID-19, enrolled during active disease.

CDR3 DNA: TGCGCCAGCAGCGCCGGCGGGACAGGGTTACTCGGTGAAAAACTGTTTTTT. Translating it yields CASSAGGTGLLGEKLFF. The rearrangement links TRBV5-1 to TRBJ1-4, with 9 bases lining up with TRBD1. This CDR3 is 17 amino acids long. Per germline, CDR1 SGHRS and CDR2 YFSETQ. The ends lost 4 bases at V and 7 bases at J; junction bases unmatched: 14.

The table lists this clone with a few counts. The CDR3 loop is CASSPGGTDGGYTF. In nucleotides, the CDR3 is TGTGCCAGCTCACCCGGTGGGACAGACGGTGGCTACACCTTC. The chain recombines TRBV18 with TRBJ1-2; 7 bases align to TRBD1. Unmatched junction bases numbered 8, after V lost 3 bases and J lost 7 bases. The germline V gene encodes CDR1 KGHSH and CDR2 LQKENI. The CDR3 has 14 residues.

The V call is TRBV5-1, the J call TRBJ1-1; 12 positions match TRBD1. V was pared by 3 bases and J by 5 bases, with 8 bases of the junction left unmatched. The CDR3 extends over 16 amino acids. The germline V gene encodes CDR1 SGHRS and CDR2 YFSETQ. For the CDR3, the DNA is TGCGCCAGCAGCTCCCGGGACAGGGGGCCGGGGACTGAAGCTTTCTTT. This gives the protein CASSSRDRGPGTEAFF.

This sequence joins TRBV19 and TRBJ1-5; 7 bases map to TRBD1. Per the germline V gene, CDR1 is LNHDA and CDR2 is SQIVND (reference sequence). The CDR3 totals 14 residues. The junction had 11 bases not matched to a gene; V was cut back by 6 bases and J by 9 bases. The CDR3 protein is CASRTGQPDRPQHF. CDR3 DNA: TGTGCCAGTAGGACGGGACAGCCGGACCGGCCCCAGCATTTT.

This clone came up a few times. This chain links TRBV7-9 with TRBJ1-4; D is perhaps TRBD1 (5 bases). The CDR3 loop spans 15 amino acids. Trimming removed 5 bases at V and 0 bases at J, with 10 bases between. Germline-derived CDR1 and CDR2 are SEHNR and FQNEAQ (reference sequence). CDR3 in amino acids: CASSLSRATNEKLFF. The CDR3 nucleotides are TGTGCCAGCAGCCTTTCCAGGGCAACTAATGAAAAACTGTTTTTT.

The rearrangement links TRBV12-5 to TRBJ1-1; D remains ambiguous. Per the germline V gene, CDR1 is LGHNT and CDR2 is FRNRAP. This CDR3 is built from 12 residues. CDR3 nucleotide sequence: TGTGCCTGGGCCCAGACGAACACTGAAGCTTTCTTT. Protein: CAWAQTNTEAFF.

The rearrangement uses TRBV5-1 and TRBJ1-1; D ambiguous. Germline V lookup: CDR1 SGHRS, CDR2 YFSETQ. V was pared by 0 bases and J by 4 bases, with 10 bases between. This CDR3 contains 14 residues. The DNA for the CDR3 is TGCGCCAGCAGCTTGGCCCTAGAAGGCACTGAAGCTTTCTTT. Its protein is CASSLALEGTEAFF. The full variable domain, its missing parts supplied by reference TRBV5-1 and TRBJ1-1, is KAGVTQTPRYLIKTRGQQVTLSCSPISGHRSVSWYQQTPGQGLQFLFEYFSETQRNKGNFPGRFSGRQFSNSRSEMNVSTLELGDSALYLCASSLALEGTEAFFGQGTRLTVV.

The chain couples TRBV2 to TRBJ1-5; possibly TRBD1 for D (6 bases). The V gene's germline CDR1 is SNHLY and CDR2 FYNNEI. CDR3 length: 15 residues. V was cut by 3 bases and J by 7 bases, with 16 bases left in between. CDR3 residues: CASSESGTGPQPQHF. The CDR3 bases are TGTGCCAGCAGTGAGTCGGGAACAGGGCCGCAGCCCCAGCATTTT.

The CDR3 DNA sequence: TGTGCCAGCAGCTTAAGGAGCTCCTATAATTCACCCCTCCACTTT. Translating it yields CASSLRSSYNSPLHF. The rearrangement joins TRBV7-2 to TRBJ1-6; D unresolved. V was clipped by 2 bases and J by 0 bases, with 5 bases between them. The CDR3 extends over 15 amino acids. CDR1 and CDR2 from the germline V gene are SGHTA and FQGNSA.

The CDR3 sequence: CSAGQGSYGYTF. In DNA form, the CDR3 reads TGCAGCGCCGGACAGGGTAGCTATGGCTACACCTTC. The chain links TRBV29-1 to TRBJ1-2, with TRBD1 identical over 8 bases. The CDR3 runs to 12 residues. The J segment lost 4 bases and the V segment lost 7 bases, leaving 5 bases of the junction unmatched. Per germline, CDR1 SQVTM and CDR2 ANQGSEA.

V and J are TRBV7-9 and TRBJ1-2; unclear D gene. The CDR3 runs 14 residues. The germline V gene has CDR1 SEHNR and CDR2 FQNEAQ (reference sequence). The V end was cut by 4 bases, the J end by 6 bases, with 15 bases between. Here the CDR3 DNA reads TGTGCCAGCAGCTCCCTAGTAGAGATGGATGGCTACACCTTC. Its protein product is CASSSLVEMDGYTF.

The CDR3 nucleotides read TGCGCCAGCAGTGAGTTGGGGCCGGGACAGGGGAATTCACCCCTCCACTTT. Translation: CASSELGPGQGNSPLHF. V and J are TRBV10-2 and TRBJ1-6, with 10 bases that match TRBD1. This CDR3 has 17 residues. Germline CDR1 is WSHSY and CDR2 is SAAADI. V trimming: 1 base; J trimming: 7 bases; junction bases outside the gene matches: 7.

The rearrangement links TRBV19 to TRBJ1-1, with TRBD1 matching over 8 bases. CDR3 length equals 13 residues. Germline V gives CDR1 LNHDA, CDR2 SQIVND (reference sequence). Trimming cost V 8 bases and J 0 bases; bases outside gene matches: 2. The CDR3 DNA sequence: TGTGCCAGTCAGGACAGGGTGAACACTGAAGCTTTCTTT. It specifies CASQDRVNTEAFF. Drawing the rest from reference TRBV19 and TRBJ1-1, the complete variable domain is DGGITQSPKYLFRKEGQNVTLSCEQNLNHDAMYWYRQDPGQGLRLIYYSQIVNDFQKGDIAEGYSVSREKKESFPLTVTSAQKNPTAFYLCASQDRVNTEAFFGQGTRLTVV.

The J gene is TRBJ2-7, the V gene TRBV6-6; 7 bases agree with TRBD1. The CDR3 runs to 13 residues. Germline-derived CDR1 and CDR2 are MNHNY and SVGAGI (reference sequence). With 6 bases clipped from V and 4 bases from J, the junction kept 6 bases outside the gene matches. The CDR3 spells CASSRDSRYEQYF. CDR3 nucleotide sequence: TGTGCCAGCAGCCGGGACAGCCGGTACGAGCAGTACTTC.

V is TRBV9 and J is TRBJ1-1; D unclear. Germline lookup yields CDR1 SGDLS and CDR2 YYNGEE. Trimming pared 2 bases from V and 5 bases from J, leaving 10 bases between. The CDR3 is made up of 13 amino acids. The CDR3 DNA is TGTGCCAGCAGCGTCGAGGGATGGACTGAAGCTTTCTTT. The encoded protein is CASSVEGWTEAFF.

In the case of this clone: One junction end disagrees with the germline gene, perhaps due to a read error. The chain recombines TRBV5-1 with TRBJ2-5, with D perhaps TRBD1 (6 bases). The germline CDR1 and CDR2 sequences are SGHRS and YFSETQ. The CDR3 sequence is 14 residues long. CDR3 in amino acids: CASSLGDTSETQYF. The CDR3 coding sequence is TGCGCCAGCAGTTTGGGGGACACATCAGAGACCCAGTACTTC.